This entry lists 11 T cell receptor beta chains sequenced from one sample in a study of radiotherapy plus CTLA-4 blockade in lung cancer. Data came from immunoSEQ multiplex PCR; TCRdb stores just in-frame clones and leaves some out. The table lists tens of thousands of clones, 65% to 85% of them singletons. The source was peripheral blood, collected from a patient treated with radiotherapy plus ipilimumab. The source of these receptors is a human donor with non-small cell lung cancer who had a partial response to radiotherapy plus ipilimumab.

This clone was counted only a few times. This chain's CDR3 is CASSSWRGGFEKLFF. In DNA form, the CDR3 reads TGTGCCAGCAGCTCTTGGAGGGGTGGATTTGAAAAACTGTTTTTT. This chain links TRBV11-2 with TRBJ1-4, with D tentatively TRBD1 (5 bases). The V and J ends lost 4 bases and 7 bases respectively, with 16 bases between them. Germline V gene sequence: CDR1 SGHAT, CDR2 FQNNGV. The CDR3 extends over 15 amino acids. The whole variable domain, remainder taken from reference TRBV11-2 and TRBJ1-4, is EAGVAQSPRYKIIEKRQSVAFWCNPISGHATLYWYQQILGQGPKLLIQFQNNGVVDDSQLPKDRFSAERLKGVDSTLKIQPAKLEDSAVYLCASSSWRGGFEKLFFGSGTQLSVL.

This chain uses TRBV2 with TRBJ2-5; 9 bases map to TRBD2. This CDR3 is built from 16 residues. With V trimmed by 1 base and J by 2 bases, 5 bases remained unmatched. Germline assignment: CDR1 SNHLY and CDR2 FYNNEI. CDR3 region: CASSEEVTSGQETQYF. The DNA for the CDR3 is TGTGCCAGCAGTGAAGAAGTGACTAGCGGTCAAGAGACCCAGTACTTC.

This clone was observed a single time. This CDR3 reads CASSLLTGGSLGEQFF. DNA of the CDR3: TGTGCCAGCAGTTTATTGACAGGGGGCTCTCTAGGTGAGCAGTTCTTC. This chain connects TRBV28 to TRBJ2-1; the match to TRBD1 covers 10 bases. CDR3 length equals 16 residues. CDR1 and CDR2 (germline): MDHEN, SYDVKM. V lost 1 base to trimming and J lost 9 bases; unmatched junction nucleotides: 9.

This chain joins TRBV7-9 and TRBJ1-2; D may be TRBD1 (6 bases). Per germline, CDR1 SEHNR and CDR2 FQNEAQ (reference sequence). This CDR3 is built from 14 residues. V lost 3 bases and J 0 bases, leaving 8 bases between the germline ends. CDR3 nucleotides: TGTGCCAGCAGCTTGAAGGGGGCTAACTATGGCTACACCTTC. Translating it yields CASSLKGANYGYTF.

V gene TRBV5-1 combines with J gene TRBJ2-3; TRBD1 matches at 9 bases. This CDR3 spans 15 amino acids. Trimming removed 3 bases from V and 3 bases from J; junction bases left unmatched: 5. The germline V gene has CDR1 SGHRS and CDR2 YFSETQ. CDR3 residues: CASSYSTGGTDTQYF. The CDR3 DNA is TGCGCCAGCAGCTATTCGACAGGGGGAACAGATACGCAGTATTTT. Together with reference TRBV5-1 and TRBJ2-3, the CDR3 gives the full variable domain: KAGVTQTPRYLIKTRGQQVTLSCSPISGHRSVSWYQQTPGQGLQFLFEYFSETQRNKGNFPGRFSGRQFSNSRSEMNVSTLELGDSALYLCASSYSTGGTDTQYFGPGTRLTVL.

DNA of the CDR3: TGTGCCAGCAGTTTATACGGAGTTTCTATCGAGTATTCACCCCTCCACTTT. This gives the protein CASSLYGVSIEYSPLHF. The chain combines TRBV28 with TRBJ1-6; D remains unclear. The germline gives CDR1 MDHEN, CDR2 SYDVKM. V shed 1 base and J shed 8 bases, with 18 bases lying between them. The CDR3 is 17 residues long.

CDR3 protein: CASSPRGGGQETQYF. The CDR3 DNA sequence: TGTGCCAGCAGTCCCCGCGGGGGGGGACAAGAGACCCAGTACTTC. The V and J genes are TRBV6-1 and TRBJ2-5; 9 bases agree with TRBD2. This CDR3 region has 15 residues. The germline gives CDR1 MNHNS, CDR2 SASEGT. V lost 5 bases to trimming and J lost 2 bases; unmatched junction nucleotides: 6.

V and J are TRBV2 and TRBJ1-5, with D perhaps TRBD1 (6 bases). The CDR3 length is 14 residues. CDR1 is SNHLY and CDR2 is FYNNEI in the germline V gene. Trimming took off 3 bases at V and 7 bases at J, with 13 bases between the two ends. CDR3 amino acids: CASSDVSGAQPQHF. CDR3 DNA sequence: TGTGCCAGCAGTGATGTGTCAGGGGCCCAGCCCCAGCATTTT.

The V gene is TRBV28, the J gene TRBJ1-5; D remains unclear. Germline values: CDR1 MDHEN, CDR2 SYDVKM. V dropped 6 bases and J dropped 2 bases, with 14 bases sitting between them. The CDR3 has 15 residues. CDR3 region: CASSPSGLGNQPQHF. CDR3 sequence (DNA): TGTGCCAGCAGCCCGAGCGGGCTCGGCAATCAGCCCCAGCATTTT.

The rearrangement links TRBV11-2 to TRBJ2-3; weak D call: TRBD2 (6 bases). This CDR3 has 16 residues. Per germline, CDR1 SGHAT and CDR2 FQNNGV. With 1 base removed from V and 5 bases from J, the gap between germline ends came to 16 bases. The CDR3 loop is CASSLAGGGFGDTQYF. The CDR3 DNA reads as TGTGCCAGCAGCTTAGCGGGTGGGGGGTTCGGAGATACGCAGTATTTT.

The genes are TRBV11-3 and TRBJ2-7; a weak D match, TRBD2 (7 bases). The length of the CDR3 is 15 residues. Trimming stripped 5 bases from V and 5 bases from J, with 19 bases between. The germline CDR1 and CDR2 sequences are SGHNT and YENEEA. CDR3: CASSLGGGPGNEQYF. As DNA, the CDR3 is TGTGCCAGCAGCCTAGGGGGGGGCCCAGGGAACGAGCAGTACTTC.